Listed below are T cell receptor beta chains from one sample, sequenced in a study of blood T cell repertoires in COVID-19. The method was immunoSEQ multiplex PCR; TCRdb's version includes in-frame clones alone and lacks a portion of them. This sample has 40,000 to 45,000 clones; 80% to 95% occur once, and the top ten carry approximately 12%. Material: peripheral blood. The receptor set was obtained from a human donor in a cohort sampled during active COVID-19. Both conserved end residues are part of each CDR3. D genes are given only for firm matches. Clone size, where shown, is once, few, many, or a class for clones that have expanded.

TRBJ1-2	TRBV7-9	.	.	CASSPPRSGIEPANYGYTF	TGTGCCAGCAGCCCCCCAAGGTCAGGAATCGAACCAGCTAACTATGGCTACACCTTC
TRBJ1-2	TRBV3-1/TRBV3-2	.	.	CASSQDLVRTDYGYTF	TGTGCCAGCAGCCAAGACCTCGTGCGGACAGACTATGGCTACACCTTC
TRBJ2-5	TRBV19	.	TRBD2	CASSMGGLAGVETQYF	TGTGCCAGTAGTATGGGCGGACTAGCGGGAGTAGAGACCCAGTACTTC
TRBJ2-4	TRBV7-2	once	.	CASSLNMGAPPKNIQYF	TGTGCCAGCAGCTTAAACATGGGGGCCCCCCCCAAAAACATTCAGTACTTC
TRBJ2-5	TRBV3-1/TRBV3-2	.	TRBD2	CASSGLAGSPETQYF	TGTGCCAGCAGCGGACTAGCGGGTAGCCCGGAGACCCAGTACTTC
TRBJ2-3	TRBV3-1/TRBV3-2	once	.	CASSPGWGADTQYF	TGTGCCAGCAGCCCCGGTTGGGGGGCAGATACGCAGTATTTT
TRBJ2-7	TRBV3-1/TRBV3-2	.	.	CASSQEGGSPSYEQYF	TGTGCCAGCAGCCAAGAAGGGGGTAGCCCGTCCTACGAGCAGTACTTC
TRBJ2-7	TRBV4-2	.	TRBD1	CASSQGQVTGTASYEQYF	TGTGCCAGCAGCCAAGGTCAGGTCACCGGGACAGCCTCCTACGAGCAGTACTTC
TRBJ2-7	TRBV7-2	.	.	CASSLDEFGQYF	TGTGCCAGCAGCTTAGACGAGTTTGGGCAGTACTTC
TRBJ1-1	TRBV7-9	.	TRBD1	CASSFQGAVNTEAFF	TGTGCCAGCAGTTTTCAGGGGGCGGTCAACACTGAAGCTTTCTTT
TRBJ2-5	TRBV9	.	TRBD2	CASSVASSGSAHQETQYF	TGTGCCAGCAGCGTAGCGTCTAGCGGGAGCGCCCACCAAGAGACCCAGTACTTC
TRBJ2-3	TRBV29-1	.	TRBD1	CSVEGGTGPTDTQYF	TGCAGCGTTGAAGGCGGGACAGGGCCCACAGATACGCAGTATTTT
TRBJ1-1	TRBV9	.	.	CASSVEGGITEAFF	TGTGCCAGCAGCGTAGAAGGGGGAATCACTGAAGCTTTCTTT
TRBJ2-5	TRBV7-9	.	TRBD2	CASSRGGDYQETQYF	TGTGCCAGCAGCCGGGGAGGGGACTATCAAGAGACCCAGTACTTC
TRBJ2-5	TRBV2	.	TRBD1	CASSEFLTGERRQYF	TGTGCCAGCAGTGAATTTCTGACAGGGGAAAGGAGACAGTACTTC
TRBJ2-3	TRBV18	.	TRBD1	CASSAGTGTDTQYF	TGTGCCAGCTCGGCCGGGACAGGCACAGATACGCAGTATTTT
TRBJ1-2	TRBV6-5	.	.	CASSQQGSYGYTF	TGTGCCAGCAGCCAACAGGGTTCCTATGGCTACACCTTC
TRBJ2-4	TRBV27	.	TRBD2	CASTGGAKNIQYF	TGTGCCAGCACGGGGGGAGCCAAAAACATTCAGTACTTC
TRBJ1-2	TRBV20-1	.	TRBD1	CSASATGGSNYGHTF	TGCAGTGCTAGTGCCACAGGGGGCTCTAACTATGGCCACACCTTC
TRBJ2-1	TRBV9	.	.	CASSVYGRGTNNEQFF	TGTGCCAGCAGCGTATATGGGAGGGGGACAAACAATGAGCAGTTCTTC
TRBJ1-4	TRBV28	.	.	CASRRGGGEKLFF	TGTGCCAGCCGTCGGGGGGGAGGGGAAAAACTGTTTTTT
TRBJ1-5	TRBV19	.	TRBD1	CATGQGWYQPQHF	TGTGCCACTGGACAGGGATGGTATCAGCCCCAGCATTTT
TRBJ2-1	TRBV6-5	.	.	CASSSGYRAYNEQFF	TGTGCCAGCAGCTCAGGGTATCGAGCCTACAATGAGCAGTTCTTC
TRBJ2-1	TRBV25-1	.	TRBD2	CASSELAGAEDEQFF	TGTGCCAGCAGTGAACTAGCGGGGGCGGAGGATGAGCAGTTCTTC
TRBJ2-2	TRBV7-2	.	.	CASSLAGFTGELFF	TGTGCCAGCAGCTTAGCGGGCTTCACCGGGGAGCTGTTTTTT
TRBJ1-3	TRBV9	.	TRBD1	CASSTTGGYSGNTIYF	TGTGCCAGCAGCACGACAGGGGGCTACTCTGGAAACACCATATATTTT